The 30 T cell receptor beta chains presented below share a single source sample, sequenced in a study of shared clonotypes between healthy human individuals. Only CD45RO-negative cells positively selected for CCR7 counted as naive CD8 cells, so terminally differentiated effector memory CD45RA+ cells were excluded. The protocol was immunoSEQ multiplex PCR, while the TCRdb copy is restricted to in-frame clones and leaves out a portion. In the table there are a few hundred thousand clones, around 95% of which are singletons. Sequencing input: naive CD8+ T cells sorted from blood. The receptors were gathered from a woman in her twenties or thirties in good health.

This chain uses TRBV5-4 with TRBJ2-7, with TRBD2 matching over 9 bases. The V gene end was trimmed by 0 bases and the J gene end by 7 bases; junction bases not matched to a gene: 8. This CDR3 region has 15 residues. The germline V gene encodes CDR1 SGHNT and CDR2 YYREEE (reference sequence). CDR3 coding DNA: TGTGCCAGCAGCTTGGGTCCTAGCGGGGCGGGGGAGCAGTACTTC. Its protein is CASSLGPSGAGEQYF.

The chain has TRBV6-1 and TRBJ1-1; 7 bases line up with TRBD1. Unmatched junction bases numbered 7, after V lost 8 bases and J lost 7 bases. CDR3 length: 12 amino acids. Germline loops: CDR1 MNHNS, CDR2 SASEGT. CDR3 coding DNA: TGTGCCAGCCGGACAGGCTCTATTGAAGCTTTCTTT. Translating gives CASRTGSIEAFF.

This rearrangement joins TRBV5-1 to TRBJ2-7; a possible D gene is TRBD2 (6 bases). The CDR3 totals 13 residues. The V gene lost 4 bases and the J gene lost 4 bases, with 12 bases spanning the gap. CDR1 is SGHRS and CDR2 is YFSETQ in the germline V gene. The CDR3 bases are TGCGCCAGCAGCACGGGAGCCCAATACGAGCAGTACTTC. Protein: CASSTGAQYEQYF.

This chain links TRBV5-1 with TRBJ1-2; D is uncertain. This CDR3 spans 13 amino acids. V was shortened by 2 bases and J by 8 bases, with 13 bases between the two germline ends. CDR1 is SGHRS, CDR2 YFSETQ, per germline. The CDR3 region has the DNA TGCGCCAGCAGCTTATTACTGGTCTTGGGCTACACCTTC. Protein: CASSLLLVLGYTF.

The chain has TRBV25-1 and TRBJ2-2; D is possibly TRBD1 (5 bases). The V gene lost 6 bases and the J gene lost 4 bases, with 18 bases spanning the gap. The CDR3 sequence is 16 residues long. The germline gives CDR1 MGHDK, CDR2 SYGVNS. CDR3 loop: CASRFKDMISTGELFF. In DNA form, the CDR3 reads TGTGCCAGCAGATTTAAGGACATGATCTCCACCGGGGAGCTGTTTTTT.

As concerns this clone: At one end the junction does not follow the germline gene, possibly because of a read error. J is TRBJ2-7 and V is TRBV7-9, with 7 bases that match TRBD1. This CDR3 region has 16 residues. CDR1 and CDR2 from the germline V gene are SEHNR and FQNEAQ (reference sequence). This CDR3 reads CASSARPQGPSYEQCF. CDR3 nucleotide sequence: TGTGCCAGCAGCGCTCGACCACAGGGGCCATCCTACGAGCAGTGCTTC. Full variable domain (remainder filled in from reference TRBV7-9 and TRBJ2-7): DTGVSQNPRHKITKRGQNVTFRCDPISEHNRLYWYRQTLGQGPEFLTYFQNEAQLEKSRLLSDRFSAERPKGSFSTLEIQRTEQGDSAMYLCASSARPQGPSYEQCFGPGTRLTVT.

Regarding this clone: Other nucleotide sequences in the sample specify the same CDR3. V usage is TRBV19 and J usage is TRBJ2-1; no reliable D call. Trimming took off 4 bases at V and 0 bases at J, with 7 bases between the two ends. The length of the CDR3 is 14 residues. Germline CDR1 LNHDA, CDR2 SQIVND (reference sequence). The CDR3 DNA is TGTGCCAGTAGTACCGGAAGCTCCTACAATGAGCAGTTCTTC. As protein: CASSTGSSYNEQFF.

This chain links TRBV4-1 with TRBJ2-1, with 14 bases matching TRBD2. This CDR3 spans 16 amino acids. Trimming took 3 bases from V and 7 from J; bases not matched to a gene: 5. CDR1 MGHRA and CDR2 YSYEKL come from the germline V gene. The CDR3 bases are TGCGCCAGCAGCCATTCCGGGACTAGCGGGGGAAATGAGCAGTTCTTC. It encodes CASSHSGTSGGNEQFF.

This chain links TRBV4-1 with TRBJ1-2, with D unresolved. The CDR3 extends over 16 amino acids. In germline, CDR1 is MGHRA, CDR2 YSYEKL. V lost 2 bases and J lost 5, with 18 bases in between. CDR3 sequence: CASSQPKGEEDYGYTF. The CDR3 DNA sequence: TGCGCCAGCAGCCAACCCAAAGGTGAGGAGGATTATGGCTACACCTTC.

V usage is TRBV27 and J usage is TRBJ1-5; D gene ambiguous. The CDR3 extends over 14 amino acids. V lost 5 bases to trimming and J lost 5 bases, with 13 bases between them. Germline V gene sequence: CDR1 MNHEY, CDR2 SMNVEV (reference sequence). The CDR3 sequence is CASSPSLRDQPQHF. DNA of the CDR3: TGTGCCAGCAGTCCATCCCTGCGGGATCAGCCCCAGCATTTT.

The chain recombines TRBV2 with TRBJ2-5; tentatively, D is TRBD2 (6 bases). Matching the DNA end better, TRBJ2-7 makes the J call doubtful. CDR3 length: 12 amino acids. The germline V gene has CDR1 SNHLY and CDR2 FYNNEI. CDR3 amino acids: CASRGGAYEQYF. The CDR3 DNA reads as TGTGCCAGCAGGGGCGGGGCCTACGAGCAGTACTTC.

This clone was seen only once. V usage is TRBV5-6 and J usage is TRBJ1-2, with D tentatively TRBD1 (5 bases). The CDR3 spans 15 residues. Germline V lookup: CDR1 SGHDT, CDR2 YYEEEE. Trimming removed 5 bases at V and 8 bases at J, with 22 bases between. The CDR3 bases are TGTGCCAGCAGGCCGCAAGGGGATATTCTTTCCGGCTACACCTTC. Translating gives CASRPQGDILSGYTF.

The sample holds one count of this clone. CDR3 loop: CASSQDTPLRGLYEQYF. CDR3 bases: TGCGCCAGCAGCCAAGACACCCCGCTCCGGGGGCTGTACGAGCAGTACTTC. The rearrangement links TRBV4-1 to TRBJ2-7; D may match TRBD1 or TRBD2 (6 bases each). V was pared by 0 bases and J by 4 bases, with 19 bases between. CDR3 length: 17 amino acids. CDR1 is MGHRA and CDR2 is YSYEKL in the germline V gene.

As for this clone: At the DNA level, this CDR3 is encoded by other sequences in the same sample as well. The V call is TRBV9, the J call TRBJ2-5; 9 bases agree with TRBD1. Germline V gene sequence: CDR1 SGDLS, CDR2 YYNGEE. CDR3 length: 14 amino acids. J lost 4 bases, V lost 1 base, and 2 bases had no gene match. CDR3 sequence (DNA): TGTGCCAGCAGCGTAACAGGGGGCCGAGAGACCCAGTACTTC. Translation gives CASSVTGGRETQYF.

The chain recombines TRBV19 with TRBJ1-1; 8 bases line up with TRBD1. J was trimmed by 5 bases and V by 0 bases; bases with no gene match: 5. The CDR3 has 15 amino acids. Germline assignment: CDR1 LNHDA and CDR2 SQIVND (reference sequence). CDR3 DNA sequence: TGTGCCAGTAGTATAGATCAGGGGGCGAGGACTGAAGCTTTCTTT. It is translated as CASSIDQGARTEAFF. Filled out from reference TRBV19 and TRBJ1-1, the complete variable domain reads DGGITQSPKYLFRKEGQNVTLSCEQNLNHDAMYWYRQDPGQGLRLIYYSQIVNDFQKGDIAEGYSVSREKKESFPLTVTSAQKNPTAFYLCASSIDQGARTEAFFGQGTRLTVV.

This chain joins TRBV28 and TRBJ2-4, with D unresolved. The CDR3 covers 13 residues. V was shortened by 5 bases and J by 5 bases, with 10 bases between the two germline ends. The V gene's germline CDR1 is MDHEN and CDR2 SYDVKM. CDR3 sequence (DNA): TGTGCCAGCAGTCCAGTTTGGGAAAACATTCAGTACTTC. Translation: CASSPVWENIQYF.

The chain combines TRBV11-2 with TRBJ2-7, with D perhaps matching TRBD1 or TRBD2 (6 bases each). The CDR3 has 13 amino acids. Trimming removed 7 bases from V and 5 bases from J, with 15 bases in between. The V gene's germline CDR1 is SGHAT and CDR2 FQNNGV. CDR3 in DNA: TGTGCCAGCACCCGAAGTGGGGGGCACGAGCAGTACTTC. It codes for CASTRSGGHEQYF.

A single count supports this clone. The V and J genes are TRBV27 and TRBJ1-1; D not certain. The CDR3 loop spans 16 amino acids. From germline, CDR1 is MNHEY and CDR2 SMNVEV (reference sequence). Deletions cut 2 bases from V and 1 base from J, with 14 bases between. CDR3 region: CASSLVGRGKNTEAFF. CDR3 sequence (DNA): TGTGCCAGCAGTTTAGTGGGTAGAGGGAAGAACACTGAAGCTTTCTTT.

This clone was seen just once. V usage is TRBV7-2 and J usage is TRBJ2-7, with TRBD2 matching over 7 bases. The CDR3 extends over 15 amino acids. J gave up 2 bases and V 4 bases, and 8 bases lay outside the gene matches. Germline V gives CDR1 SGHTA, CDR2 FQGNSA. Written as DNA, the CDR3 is TGTGCCAGCAGCTATTATGCTAGCGGAGCCTACGAGCAGTACTTC. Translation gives CASSYYASGAYEQYF.

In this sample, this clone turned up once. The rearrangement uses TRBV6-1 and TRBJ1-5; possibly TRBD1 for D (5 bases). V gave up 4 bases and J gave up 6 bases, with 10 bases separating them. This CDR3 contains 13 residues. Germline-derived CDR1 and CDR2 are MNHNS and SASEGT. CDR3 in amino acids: CASSGWGGQPQHF. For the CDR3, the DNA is TGTGCCAGCAGTGGATGGGGGGGTCAGCCCCAGCATTTT.

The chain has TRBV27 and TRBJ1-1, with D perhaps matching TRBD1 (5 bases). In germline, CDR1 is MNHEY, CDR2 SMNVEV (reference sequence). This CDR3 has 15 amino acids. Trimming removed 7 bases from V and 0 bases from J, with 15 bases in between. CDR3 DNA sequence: TGTGCCAGCATACTTTCGGGGGGACTGAACACTGAAGCTTTCTTT. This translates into CASILSGGLNTEAFF.

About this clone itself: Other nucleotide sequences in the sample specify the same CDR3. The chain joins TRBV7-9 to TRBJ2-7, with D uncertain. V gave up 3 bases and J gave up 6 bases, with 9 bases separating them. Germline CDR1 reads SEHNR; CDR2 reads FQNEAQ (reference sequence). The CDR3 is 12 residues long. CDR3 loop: CASSFGVGEQYF. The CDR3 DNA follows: TGTGCCAGCAGCTTCGGCGTTGGCGAGCAGTACTTC.

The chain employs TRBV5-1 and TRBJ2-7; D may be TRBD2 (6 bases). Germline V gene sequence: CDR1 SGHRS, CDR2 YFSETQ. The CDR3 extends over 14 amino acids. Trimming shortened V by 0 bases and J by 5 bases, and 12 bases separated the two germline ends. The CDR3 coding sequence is TGCGCCAGCAGCTTGGGACTAGTCGGGGACGAGCAGTACTTC. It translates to CASSLGLVGDEQYF.

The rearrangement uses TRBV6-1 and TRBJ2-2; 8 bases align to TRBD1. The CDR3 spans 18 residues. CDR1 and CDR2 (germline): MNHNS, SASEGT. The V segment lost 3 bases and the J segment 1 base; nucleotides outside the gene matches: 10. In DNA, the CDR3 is TGTGCCAGCAGTGAGACCACAGGGGGTGCGTGGAACACCGGGGAGCTGTTTTTT. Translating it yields CASSETTGGAWNTGELFF.

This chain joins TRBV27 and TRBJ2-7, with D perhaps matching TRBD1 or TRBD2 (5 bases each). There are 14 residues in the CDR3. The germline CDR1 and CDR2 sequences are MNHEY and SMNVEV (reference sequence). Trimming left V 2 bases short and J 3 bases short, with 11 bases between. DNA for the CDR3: TGTGCCAGCAGTTTAAAGGGGACCTTCTACGAGCAGTACTTC. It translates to CASSLKGTFYEQYF.

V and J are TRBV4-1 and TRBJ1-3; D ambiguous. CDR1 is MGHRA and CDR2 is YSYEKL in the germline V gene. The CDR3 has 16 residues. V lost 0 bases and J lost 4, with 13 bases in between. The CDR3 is CASSQEGETPGNTIYF. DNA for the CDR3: TGCGCCAGCAGCCAAGAGGGTGAAACGCCGGGAAACACCATATATTTT.

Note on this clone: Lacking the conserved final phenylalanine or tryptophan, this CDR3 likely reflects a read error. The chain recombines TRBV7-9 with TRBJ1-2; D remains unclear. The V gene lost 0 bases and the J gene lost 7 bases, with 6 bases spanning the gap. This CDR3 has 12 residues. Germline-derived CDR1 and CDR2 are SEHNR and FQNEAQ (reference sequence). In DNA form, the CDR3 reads TGTGCCAGCAGCTTAGCGAATATTGGCTACACCCTC. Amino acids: CASSLANIGYTL.

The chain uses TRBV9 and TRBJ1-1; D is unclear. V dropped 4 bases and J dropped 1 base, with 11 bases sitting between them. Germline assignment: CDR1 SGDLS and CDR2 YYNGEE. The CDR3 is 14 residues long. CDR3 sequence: CASSLPDENTEAFF. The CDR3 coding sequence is TGTGCCAGCAGCCTACCGGACGAGAACACTGAAGCTTTCTTT.

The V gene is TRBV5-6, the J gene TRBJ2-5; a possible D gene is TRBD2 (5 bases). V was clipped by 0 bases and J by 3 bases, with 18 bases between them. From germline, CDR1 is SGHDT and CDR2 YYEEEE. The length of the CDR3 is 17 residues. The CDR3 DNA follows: TGTGCCAGCAGCTTGGGCCTGAGCGGTTTCGAGGAAGAGACCCAGTACTTC. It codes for CASSLGLSGFEEETQYF.

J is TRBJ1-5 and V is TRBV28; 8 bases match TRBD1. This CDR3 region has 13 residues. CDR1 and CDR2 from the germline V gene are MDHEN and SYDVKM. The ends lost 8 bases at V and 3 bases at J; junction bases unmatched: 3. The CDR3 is CASRTGFNQPQHF. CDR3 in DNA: TGTGCCAGCCGGACAGGGTTCAATCAGCCCCAGCATTTT.